This TCR beta chain originates from a study of cytomegalovirus exposure and HLA in healthy donors. Findings of the study overall: A highly shared variant cluster was judged a likely technical artifact.

With regard to this clone: Its cognate antigen is unknown.

Germline CDR1 is MDHEN and CDR2 is SYDVKM. CDR3 length: 18 residues. Trimming shortened V by 6 bases and J by 0 bases, and 21 bases separated the two germline ends. It was with 60 Vbeta and 13 Jbeta primers that the PCR ran. Sequencing was performed with immunoSEQ multiplex PCR; in TCRdb, only in-frame clones are kept and a portion is missing. In all, the sample yields 55,000 to 85,000 clones. The V gene is TRBV28, the J gene TRBJ1-5; D may be TRBD1 (6 bases). The sequenced sample was PBMCs. The clonotype was recovered from a woman aged 30 to 39 in good health and CMV-seronegative. The CDR3 nucleotides are TGTGCCAGCAGGGTACAGGGCCGGGGTGGGGATAGCAATCAGCCCCAGCATTTT. It is translated as CASRVQGRGGDSNQPQHF.